The 23 T cell receptor beta chains reported below all come from one sample, sequenced in a study of cytomegalovirus exposure and HLA in healthy donors. It was with 60 Vbeta and 13 Jbeta primers that the PCR ran. Sequencing was performed with immunoSEQ multiplex PCR; in TCRdb, only in-frame clones are kept and a portion is missing. The data contain about 160,000 clones, roughly four fifths of them singletons. Source material: PBMCs. These receptors originate from a woman aged 18-30 years in good health and CMV-seronegative.

This chain uses TRBV30 with TRBJ1-1; tentatively, D is TRBD1 (5 bases). The CDR3 length is 11 residues. V was clipped by 2 bases and J by 8 bases, with 9 bases between them. Germline V lookup: CDR1 GTSNPN, CDR2 SVGIG (reference sequence). CDR3 DNA sequence: TGTGCCTGGAGTCGGCCAGGGGAAGCTTTCTTT. Its translation is CAWSRPGEAFF.

This clone was counted only a few times. The V and J genes are TRBV5-1 and TRBJ2-5; 13 nucleotides line up with TRBD2. The CDR3 totals 15 residues. Trimming at V came to 3 bases and at J to 5 bases, leaving 4 bases not matched to a gene. Germline assignment: CDR1 SGHRS and CDR2 YFSETQ. This CDR3 reads CASSSGLAGVETQYF. The CDR3 DNA follows: TGCGCCAGCAGCTCTGGACTAGCGGGAGTTGAGACCCAGTACTTC.

The table lists this clone with a few counts. This chain links TRBV6-6 with TRBJ2-5, with D perhaps matching TRBD2 (6 bases). Trimming cost V 5 bases and J 1 base, with 11 bases left between them. Looked up from germline, CDR1 is MNHNY and CDR2 is SVGAGI (reference sequence). This CDR3 has 14 residues. CDR3: CASSPDGSQETQYF. CDR3 DNA: TGTGCCAGCAGTCCCGACGGGAGCCAAGAGACCCAGTACTTC.

J is TRBJ2-7 and V is TRBV7-8; a weak D match, TRBD1 (6 bases). Germline assignment: CDR1 SGHVS and CDR2 FQNEAQ. This CDR3 has 13 amino acids. V was clipped by 4 bases and J by 1 base, with 8 bases between them. The CDR3 loop reads CASSSGQSYEQYF. The CDR3 nucleotides are TGTGCCAGCAGCTCCGGACAGTCCTACGAGCAGTACTTC.

The CDR3 DNA reads as TGTGCCAGCAGCTTGCGGCAGAACACCGGGGAGCTGTTTTTT. This encodes CASSLRQNTGELFF. The chain links TRBV11-2 to TRBJ2-2, with D uncertain. V shed 3 bases and J shed 1 base, with 6 bases lying between them. CDR3 length: 14 residues. Germline V gene sequence: CDR1 SGHAT, CDR2 FQNNGV.

The V gene is TRBV4-1, the J gene TRBJ2-2; D ambiguous. CDR3 length: 15 amino acids. CDR1 is MGHRA, CDR2 YSYEKL, per germline. Trimming stripped 6 bases from V and 0 bases from J, with 11 bases between. The CDR3 DNA follows: TGCGCCAGCAGTCACACGTCCACGAACACCGGGGAGCTGTTTTTT. This codes for CASSHTSTNTGELFF.

This clone was counted between two and nine times. J is TRBJ2-5 and V is TRBV6-6; 10 nucleotides line up with TRBD1. Germline loops: CDR1 MNHNY, CDR2 SVGAGI (reference sequence). The trim removed 5 bases at V and 4 bases at J, leaving 7 bases unmatched. The CDR3 runs 15 residues. The CDR3 loop is CASSSRDRGAETQYF. The CDR3 nucleotides read TGTGCCAGCAGTAGCCGGGACAGGGGTGCAGAGACCCAGTACTTC.

The chain couples TRBV7-9 to TRBJ1-4, with a possible D match to TRBD1 (6 bases). CDR1 is SEHNR and CDR2 is FQNEAQ in the germline V gene (reference sequence). The CDR3 spans 15 residues. Trimming took off 3 bases at V and 4 bases at J, with 12 bases between the two ends. This CDR3 is CASSLLWGLNEKLFF. DNA for the CDR3: TGTGCCAGCAGCTTGCTGTGGGGGCTTAATGAAAAACTGTTTTTT.

This chain joins TRBV2 and TRBJ2-5, with D unresolved. This CDR3 has 11 amino acids. Germline V gives CDR1 SNHLY, CDR2 FYNNEI. Trimming pared 5 bases from V and 2 bases from J, leaving 3 bases between. The CDR3 nucleotides read TGTGCCAGCAGTCCTCAAGAGACCCAGTACTTC. It yields the protein CASSPQETQYF.

This clone was counted only a few times. This chain uses TRBV6-6 with TRBJ2-2; D possibly corresponds to TRBD2 (5 bases). The CDR3 has 14 residues. Germline lookup yields CDR1 MNHNY and CDR2 SVGAGI (reference sequence). Trimming cost V 0 bases and J 4 bases, with 6 bases left between them. CDR3 sequence (DNA): TGTGCCAGCAGTTACTCGGAGGCCACCGGGGAGCTGTTTTTT. This codes for CASSYSEATGELFF.

CDR3 residues: CASSLTSGAYEQYF. CDR3 coding DNA: TGTGCCAGCAGTTTGACTAGCGGCGCCTACGAGCAGTACTTC. This chain joins TRBV6-1 and TRBJ2-7; 9 bases line up with TRBD2. This CDR3 region has 14 residues. The J segment lost 2 bases and the V segment lost 5 bases, leaving 4 bases of the junction unmatched. The germline V gene encodes CDR1 MNHNS and CDR2 SASEGT.

The chain combines TRBV6-1 with TRBJ2-7; 8 bases agree with TRBD1. This CDR3 is 14 amino acids long. Germline V gene data show CDR1 as MNHNS and CDR2 as SASEGT. V was pared by 6 bases and J by 6 bases, with 10 bases of the junction left unmatched. This chain's CDR3 is CASRETGGSPEQYF. In DNA form, the CDR3 reads TGTGCCAGCAGGGAAACAGGGGGTTCCCCCGAGCAGTACTTC.

Comments on this clone: An end of the junction differs from the germline gene, which may be a read error. The rearrangement uses TRBV7-7 and TRBJ2-5; D might be TRBD1 (6 bases). Germline V gene data show CDR1 as SSHAT and CDR2 as FNYEAQ (reference sequence). The CDR3 spans 14 residues. CDR3 region: CASSSSGVQETQYF. CDR3 in DNA: TGTGCTAGCAGCTCGTCAGGGGTACAAGAGACCCAGTACTTC.

The chain recombines TRBV19 with TRBJ1-2, with a tentative D call TRBD1 (5 bases). This CDR3 has 16 residues. Germline CDR1 LNHDA, CDR2 SQIVND (reference sequence). The germline V and J ends were trimmed by 3 bases and 4 bases, with 18 bases remaining between them. CDR3 loop: CASSISPEQDPYGYTF. The CDR3 DNA follows: TGTGCCAGTAGTATTTCCCCTGAACAGGACCCCTATGGCTACACCTTC.

In regard to this clone: Compared with germline, one end of the junction differs, possibly owing to a read error. This chain links TRBV7-9 with TRBJ1-1, with D hard to call. The CDR3 is 10 residues long. Germline V CDR1 and CDR2: SEHNR, FQNEAQ (reference sequence). The CDR3 coding sequence is TGTTCCAGCCTCCACACTGAAGCTTTCTTT. This encodes CSSLHTEAFF.

This chain joins TRBV19 and TRBJ2-5; 10 nucleotides line up with TRBD1. Germline trimming cut 2 bases from V and 2 bases from J; bases unmatched to any gene: 11. Germline V gene sequence: CDR1 LNHDA, CDR2 SQIVND (reference sequence). The length of the CDR3 is 18 residues. The CDR3 DNA follows: TGTGCCAGTAGTATAAAGAGCCCGACAGGGGGCCGACAAGAGACCCAGTACTTC. It yields the protein CASSIKSPTGGRQETQYF.

The chain combines TRBV5-1 with TRBJ2-3; 8 nucleotides align to TRBD2. Per the germline V gene, CDR1 is SGHRS and CDR2 is YFSETQ. This CDR3 is 16 amino acids long. V lost 4 bases, J lost 6 bases, and 13 bases stayed unmatched. CDR3 region: CASSLNSGEKPDTQYF. Written as DNA, the CDR3 is TGCGCCAGCAGCCTAAATAGCGGGGAGAAACCGGATACGCAGTATTTT.

The rearrangement joins TRBV6-1 to TRBJ2-7; TRBD1 is a possible D gene (6 bases). Germline V lookup: CDR1 MNHNS, CDR2 SASEGT. V gave up 10 bases and J gave up 3 bases, with 16 bases separating them. The CDR3 has 13 residues. CDR3 loop: CATQGKLNYEQYF. In DNA form, the CDR3 reads TGTGCCACCCAGGGGAAATTGAACTACGAGCAGTACTTC.

The chain is built from TRBV10-3 and TRBJ2-1, with TRBD2 as a possible D gene (6 bases). The CDR3 length is 15 residues. In germline, CDR1 is ENHRY, CDR2 SYGVKD. V was shortened by 0 bases and J by 5 bases, with 11 bases between the two germline ends. The CDR3 DNA sequence: TGTGCCATCAGTGAGTCAGAGACTAGTAACAATGAGCAGTTCTTC. Protein product: CAISESETSNNEQFF.

V is TRBV10-3 and J is TRBJ1-1; TRBD1 might be the D (6 bases). Deletions cut 7 bases from V and 1 base from J, with 10 bases between. The V gene's germline CDR1 is ENHRY and CDR2 SYGVKD. The CDR3 totals 13 residues. CDR3 protein: CAIKGEGNTEAFF. The CDR3 DNA is TGTGCCATCAAGGGGGAGGGGAACACTGAAGCTTTCTTT.

On this clone: The junction does not match germline at one end; this may be a read error. The CDR3 reads CSVRQGGTYTQYF. As DNA, the CDR3 is TGCAGCGTCCGACAGGGGGGCACATATACGCAGTATTTT. The chain links TRBV29-1 to TRBJ2-3, with 9 bases aligning to TRBD1. The CDR3 runs to 13 residues. The germline CDR1 and CDR2 sequences are SQVTM and ANQGSEA.

This chain joins TRBV19 and TRBJ1-5; TRBD1 matches at 9 bases. CDR1 LNHDA and CDR2 SQIVND come from the germline V gene (reference sequence). The CDR3 length is 16 residues. Unmatched junction bases numbered 4, after V lost 4 bases and J lost 0 bases. CDR3 coding DNA: TGTGCCAGTAGTACCACAGGGGGCATTAGCAATCAGCCCCAGCATTTT. Translated: CASSTTGGISNQPQHF.

This chain connects TRBV7-3 to TRBJ2-7, with 10 bases identical to TRBD2. CDR3 length: 17 amino acids. Germline-derived CDR1 and CDR2 are SGHTA and FQGTGA. Germline trimming cut 1 base from V and 3 bases from J; bases unmatched to any gene: 9. The CDR3 loop reads CASSLNPASGSIYEQYF. CDR3 nucleotides: TGTGCCAGCAGCTTAAACCCCGCTAGCGGGAGCATCTACGAGCAGTACTTC.